This T cell receptor beta chain appears in the sequencing data of a study of T cells after yellow fever vaccination. Points from the study as a whole: Clonotype sharing between CD4 and CD8 compartments was small. Reappearance after the booster was seen for most primary-vaccination clones, at 95% to 98% CD4 and 85% to 90% CD8.

Notes on this clonotype: Its antigen is as yet unknown.

Generation of TCR cDNA used 5'RACE template switching (which added a universal primer site and UMIs). TCRdb re-derived calls from the 5' RACE reads in MiXCR, one entry per CDR3 protein. The table includes some 350,000 distinct CDR3 sequences, around 10% detected once. This CDR3 comprises 14 residues. V was shortened by 2 bases and J by 10 bases, with 17 bases between the two germline ends. Germline V lookup: CDR1 SGHNT, CDR2 YYREEE (reference sequence). The sample consisted of PBMCs, taken on the day of the first yellow fever vaccination. The chain recombines TRBV5-4 with TRBJ2-3; the D gene could be TRBD1 or TRBD2 (6 bases each). This clonotype originated in a man younger than 30 who received the YFV17D yellow fever vaccine. In nucleotides, the CDR3 is TGTGCCAGCAGCTTTCCTGGGGGGCCGGGATCGCAGTATTTT. Translating it yields CASSFPGGPGSQYF. Full variable domain (outside the CDR3, taken from reference TRBV5-4 and TRBJ2-3): ETGVTQSPTHLIKTRGQQVTLRCSSQSGHNTVSWYQQALGQGPQFIFQYYREEENGRGNFPPRFSGLQFPNYSSELNVNALELDDSALYLCASSFPGGPGSQYFGPGTRLTVL.